The 17 T cell receptor beta chains listed next were all sequenced from one sample in a study of blood T cell repertoires in COVID-19. Repertoires were generated with immunoSEQ multiplex PCR, while TCRdb's copy carries only in-frame clones and drops some. This table holds approximately 490,000 clones, around nine tenths found once. Sequenced input: PBMCs or T cells enriched from blood (not recorded which). These receptors were collected from a woman in her fifties or sixties who had recovered from COVID-19.

The chain joins TRBV28 to TRBJ2-3, with a weak D call TRBD2 (7 bases). This CDR3 has 13 residues. V was pared by 4 bases and J by 6 bases, with 11 bases between. Germline CDR1 is MDHEN and CDR2 is SYDVKM. The chain's CDR3 is CASSSGGRDTQYF. Written as DNA, the CDR3 is TGTGCCAGCAGTTCGGGGGGCCGGGATACGCAGTATTTT.

This chain's CDR3 is CASRLTGLSGELFF. The CDR3 bases are TGTGCCAGCAGGTTGACAGGTTTGAGCGGGGAGCTGTTTTTT. The V call is TRBV2, the J call TRBJ2-2; tentative D call: TRBD1 (6 bases). The ends were cut back, 6 bases at V and 7 bases at J, with 15 bases in the middle. Germline V gene data show CDR1 as SNHLY and CDR2 as FYNNEI. The CDR3 loop spans 14 amino acids.

The chain links TRBV2 to TRBJ1-6; 9 bases are a match to TRBD1. This CDR3 region has 15 residues. In germline, CDR1 is SNHLY, CDR2 FYNNEI. J was trimmed by 10 bases and V by 4 bases; bases with no gene match: 8. CDR3 in amino acids: CASSGGQGSWSPLHF. The CDR3 region has the DNA TGTGCCAGCAGTGGAGGACAGGGGAGTTGGTCACCCCTCCACTTT.

V gene TRBV19 combines with J gene TRBJ1-1; TRBD1 might be the D (6 bases). The V and J ends lost 5 bases and 1 base respectively, with 14 bases between them. Germline values: CDR1 LNHDA, CDR2 SQIVND (reference sequence). The CDR3 is 15 amino acids. CDR3 protein: CASSSAGTPNTEAFF. Written as DNA, the CDR3 is TGTGCCAGTAGTTCTGCCGGGACACCGAACACTGAAGCTTTCTTT.

This sequence joins TRBV2 and TRBJ1-6; maybe TRBD1 (6 bases). The germline V and J ends were trimmed by 1 base and 0 bases, with 13 bases remaining between them. The CDR3 extends over 18 amino acids. Germline loops: CDR1 SNHLY, CDR2 FYNNEI. The CDR3 loop is CASSEGYTGSSYNSPLHF. For the CDR3, the DNA is TGTGCCAGCAGTGAAGGCTACACAGGGAGCTCCTATAATTCACCCCTCCACTTT. The whole variable domain, filled in from reference TRBV2 and TRBJ1-6, reads EPEVTQTPSHQVTQMGQEVILRCVPISNHLYFYWYRQILGQKVEFLVSFYNNEISEKSEIFDDQFSVERPDGSNFTLKIRSTKLEDSAMYFCASSEGYTGSSYNSPLHFGNGTRLTVT.

V and J are TRBV29-1 and TRBJ2-5; weak D call: TRBD2 (5 bases). The V gene's germline CDR1 is SQVTM and CDR2 ANQGSEA. The CDR3 runs to 12 residues. V lost 7 bases and J lost 4, with 13 bases in between. CDR3 region: CSAKTSRETQYF. For the CDR3, the DNA is TGCAGCGCCAAAACTAGTCGAGAGACCCAGTACTTC.

For this clone: The DNA is left out, because the CDR3 cannot be placed on it with certainty; the CDR3 is given as TCRdb lists it. The chain carries TRBV4-1 and TRBJ1-2. The CDR3 is 13 amino acids in total, end residues counted. Germline V gene data show CDR1 as MGHRA and CDR2 as YSYEKL. The CDR3 region is CASSQGDFGGGAF.

The V call is TRBV5-1, the J call TRBJ1-1; 9 bases fit TRBD1. Per germline, CDR1 SGHRS and CDR2 YFSETQ. Germline trimming cut 0 bases from V and 5 bases from J; bases unmatched to any gene: 8. There are 16 residues in the CDR3. CDR3 DNA sequence: TGCGCCAGCAGCTTGGAGGTTGGGACAGGGACGACTGAAGCTTTCTTT. This codes for CASSLEVGTGTTEAFF.

The V and J genes are TRBV6-5 and TRBJ1-4, with TRBD1 matching over 9 bases. This CDR3 has 14 residues. Trimming took 11 bases from V and 7 from J; bases not matched to a gene: 11. Germline V lookup: CDR1 MNHEY, CDR2 SVGAGI. CDR3 sequence: CAAGLGQGTEKLFF. The CDR3 DNA is TGTGCCGCCGGCCTGGGACAGGGAACTGAAAAACTGTTTTTT.

The chain couples TRBV27 to TRBJ1-6, with D maybe TRBD1 (5 bases). The CDR3 sequence is 16 residues long. Germline V CDR1 and CDR2: MNHEY, SMNVEV (reference sequence). With 6 bases removed from V and 3 bases from J, the gap between germline ends came to 15 bases. As DNA, the CDR3 is TGTGCCAGCAGCACCGATCCAGGGTTCTATAATTCACCCCTCCACTTT. This encodes CASSTDPGFYNSPLHF.

The genes are TRBV6-5 and TRBJ2-3; TRBD1 matches at 9 bases. The V gene end was trimmed by 6 bases and the J gene end by 1 base; junction bases not matched to a gene: 2. Germline assignment: CDR1 MNHEY and CDR2 SVGAGI. The CDR3 length is 14 residues. This chain's CDR3 is CASSWTGGTDTQYF. The CDR3 DNA reads TGTGCCAGCAGCTGGACAGGGGGCACAGATACGCAGTATTTT.

The chain is built from TRBV27 and TRBJ2-3; 9 nucleotides line up with TRBD1. Germline trimming cut 1 base from V and 6 bases from J; bases unmatched to any gene: 8. The CDR3 is made up of 16 amino acids. From germline, CDR1 is MNHEY and CDR2 SMNVEV (reference sequence). In nucleotides, the CDR3 is TGTGCCAGCAGTTTATTTGGACAGGGGAACACCGATACGCAGTATTTT. Translation: CASSLFGQGNTDTQYF.

The chain combines TRBV19 with TRBJ1-1; 8 bases fit TRBD1. This CDR3 has 15 residues. In germline, CDR1 is LNHDA, CDR2 SQIVND (reference sequence). V lost 8 bases to trimming and J lost 2 bases; unmatched junction nucleotides: 10. The CDR3 protein is CASFPTGEANTEAFF. The CDR3 coding sequence is TGTGCCAGTTTTCCGACAGGGGAGGCCAACACTGAAGCTTTCTTT.

This sequence joins TRBV5-8 and TRBJ2-1; TRBD1 matches 8 bases. The germline CDR1 and CDR2 sequences are SGHTS and YDEGEE. The CDR3 is made up of 15 amino acids. V lost 4 bases and J lost 7; bases outside the gene matches: 10. CDR3 sequence: CASSRPGQVGNEQFF. As DNA, the CDR3 is TGTGCCAGCAGCCGTCCGGGACAGGTCGGAAATGAGCAGTTCTTC. Using reference TRBV5-8 and TRBJ2-1 for the parts outside the CDR3, the full variable domain is EAGVTQSPTHLIKTRGQQATLRCSPISGHTSVYWYQQALGLGLQFLLWYDEGEERNRGNFPPRFSGRQFPNYSSELNVNALELEDSALYLCASSRPGQVGNEQFFGPGTRLTVL.

V gene TRBV27 combines with J gene TRBJ1-5, with D perhaps TRBD1 (5 bases). Germline CDR1 is MNHEY and CDR2 is SMNVEV (reference sequence). The V gene lost 0 bases and the J gene lost 4 bases, with 16 bases spanning the gap. The CDR3 totals 17 residues. In DNA, the CDR3 is TGTGCCAGCAGTTTATCGTACGTGCAGGGTGCGAATCAGCCCCAGCATTTT. Protein product: CASSLSYVQGANQPQHF.

Remarks on this clone: The same CDR3 also results from other DNA sequences found in this sample. The rearrangement joins TRBV19 to TRBJ1-1; no clear D gene. V shed 1 base and J shed 2 bases, with 8 bases lying between them. Germline loops: CDR1 LNHDA, CDR2 SQIVND (reference sequence). This CDR3 contains 14 residues. CDR3 DNA: TGTGCCAGTAGTATAGGACTCCGAAACACTGAAGCTTTCTTT. This encodes CASSIGLRNTEAFF. Variable domain in full (rest from reference TRBV19 and TRBJ1-1): DGGITQSPKYLFRKEGQNVTLSCEQNLNHDAMYWYRQDPGQGLRLIYYSQIVNDFQKGDIAEGYSVSREKKESFPLTVTSAQKNPTAFYLCASSIGLRNTEAFFGQGTRLTVV.

The chain links TRBV9 to TRBJ1-2; 7 bases match TRBD1. CDR3 length: 15 amino acids. Germline lookup yields CDR1 SGDLS and CDR2 YYNGEE. Trimming took 3 bases from V and 5 from J; bases not matched to a gene: 10. Here the CDR3 DNA reads TGTGCCAGCAGCGGTGGAGGGGGCGGTACTTATGGCTACACCTTC. Translation gives CASSGGGGGTYGYTF.